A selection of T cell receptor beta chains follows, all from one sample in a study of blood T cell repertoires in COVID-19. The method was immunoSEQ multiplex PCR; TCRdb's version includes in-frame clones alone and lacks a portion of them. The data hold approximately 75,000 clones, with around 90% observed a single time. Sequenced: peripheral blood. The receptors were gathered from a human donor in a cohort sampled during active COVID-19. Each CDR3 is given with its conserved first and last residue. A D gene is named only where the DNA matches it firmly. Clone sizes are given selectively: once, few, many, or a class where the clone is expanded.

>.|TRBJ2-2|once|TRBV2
TGTGCCAGCAGTGAAGGCACGGTCAAGGGGGAGCTGTTTTTT
CASSEGTVKGELFF
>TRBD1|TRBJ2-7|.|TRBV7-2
TGTGCCAGCAGCCTGGACAGGTGGGAGCAGTACTTC
CASSLDRWEQYF
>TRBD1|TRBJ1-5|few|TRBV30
TGTGCCTGGAGTAGGGGGCAGGGTAATCAGCCCCAGCATTTT
CAWSRGQGNQPQHF
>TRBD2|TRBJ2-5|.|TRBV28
TGTGCCAGCAGCCGCGGGGGGGGGCAAGAGACCCAGTACTTC
CASSRGGGQETQYF
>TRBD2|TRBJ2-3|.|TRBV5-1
TGCGCCAGCAGCCTCGAGCGGGGGGCAGTAGATACGCAGTATTTT
CASSLERGAVDTQYF
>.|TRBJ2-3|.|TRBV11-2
TGTGCCAGCAGCTTGTCTGATACGCAGTATTTT
CASSLSDTQYF
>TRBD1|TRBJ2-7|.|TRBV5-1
TGCGCCAGCAGCTCAGGACAGGGGGGGACCTACGAGCAGTACTTC
CASSSGQGGTYEQYF
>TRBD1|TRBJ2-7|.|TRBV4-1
TGCGCCAGCAGCCAAGAAGAAGGACAGGGCTGGGACGAGCAGTACTTC
CASSQEEGQGWDEQYF
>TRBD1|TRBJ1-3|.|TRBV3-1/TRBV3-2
TGTGCCAGCAGCCAAGAGCGGGACAGTGCTGGAAACACCATATATTTT
CASSQERDSAGNTIYF
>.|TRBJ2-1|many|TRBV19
TGTGCCAGTAGGGTCGAAGGGGGACCCTACAATGAGCAGTTCTTC
CASRVEGGPYNEQFF
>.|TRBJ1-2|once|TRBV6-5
TGTGCCAGCAGCCAGACACCTCACTATGGCTACACCTTC
CASSQTPHYGYTF
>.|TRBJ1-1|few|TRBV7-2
TGTGCCAGCAGCTTAGAAGGGGAGGGATGGACTGAAGCTTTCTTT
CASSLEGEGWTEAFF
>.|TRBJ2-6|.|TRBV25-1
TGTGCCAGCAGTGACCCGGGGCGGGGCAGCTCTGGGGCCAACGTCCTGACTTTC
CASSDPGRGSSGANVLTF
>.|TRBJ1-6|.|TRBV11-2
TGTGCCAGTCGGTGGAGAGGGCAGGGAGGTTCACCCCTCCACTTT
CASRWRGQGGSPLHF
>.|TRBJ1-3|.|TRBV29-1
TGCAGCGTTGGGACATCGGGAAACACCATATATTTT
CSVGTSGNTIYF
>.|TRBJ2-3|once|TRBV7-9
TGTGCCAGCAGCCGCGTCGCTACGACTAGCACAGATACGCAGTATTTT
CASSRVATTSTDTQYF
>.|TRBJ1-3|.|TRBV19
TGTGCCAGTACCGACGCCACAGGTTTCTACTTTGGAAACACCATATATTTT
CASTDATGFYFGNTIYF
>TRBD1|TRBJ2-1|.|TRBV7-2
TGTGCCAGCAGCTTAGTGGGACAGGGGTTGATTGAGCAGTTCTTC
CASSLVGQGLIEQFF
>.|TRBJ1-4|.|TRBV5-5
TGTGCCAGCAGCTTACCCCCGGGACTCTATGAAAAACTGTTTTTT
CASSLPPGLYEKLFF
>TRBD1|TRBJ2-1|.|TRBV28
TGTGCCAGCAGTTTATGGACAGGGATGAATGAGCAGTTCTTC
CASSLWTGMNEQFF
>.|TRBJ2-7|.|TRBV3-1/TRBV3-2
TGTGCCAGCAGCCAAGAGATCGTCCCAGGAAACGAGCAGTACTTC
CASSQEIVPGNEQYF
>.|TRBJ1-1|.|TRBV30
TGTGCCTGGAGTCCCGACTCGCGAGTCGCTTTCTTT
CAWSPDSRVAFF
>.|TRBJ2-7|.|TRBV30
TGTGCCTGGACGGACTGGGGGCTAACCGAGCAGTACTTC
CAWTDWGLTEQYF
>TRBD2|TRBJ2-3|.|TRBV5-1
TGCGCCAGCAGCTTGTGGGGAGCGGGGGGATCCACAGATACGCAGTATTTT
CASSLWGAGGSTDTQYF